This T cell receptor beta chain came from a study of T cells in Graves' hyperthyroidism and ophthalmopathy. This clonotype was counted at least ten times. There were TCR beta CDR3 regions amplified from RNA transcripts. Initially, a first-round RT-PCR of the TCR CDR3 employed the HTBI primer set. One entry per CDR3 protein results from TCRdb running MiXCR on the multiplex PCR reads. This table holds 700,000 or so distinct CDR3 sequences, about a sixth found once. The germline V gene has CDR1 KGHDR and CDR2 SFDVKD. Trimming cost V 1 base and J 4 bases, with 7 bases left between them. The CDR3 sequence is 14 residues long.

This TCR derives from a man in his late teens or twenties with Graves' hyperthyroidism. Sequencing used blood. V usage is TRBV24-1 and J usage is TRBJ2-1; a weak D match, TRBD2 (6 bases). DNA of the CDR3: TGTGCCACCAGTGATTTAGGAGGGTACAATGAGCAGTTCTTC. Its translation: CATSDLGGYNEQFF.